Below, one T cell receptor beta chain is given with its context. Its target is unknown. Libraries were prepared by immunoSEQ multiplex PCR; TCRdb keeps only in-frame clonotypes and omits some of them. The sample contains about 38,000 clones, 80% to 85% of which appear only once. The sample belongs to a study of OX40 agonist ivuxolimab in advanced cancers. Whole-study context: Males comprised 82.7% of the group, whose mean age was approximately 60 years (range roughly 20 to 85). Of the participants, approximately 36% had some prior anti-PD-1, anti-PD-L1 or anti-CTLA-4 therapy, which was allowed. Study conclusions and caveats: The CD4+ and CD8+ T cells in the blood had expanded clonally by week 6 at 0.1 to 3.0 mg/kg.

Trimming shortened V by 0 bases and J by 1 base, and 9 bases separated the two germline ends. Germline CDR1 is SEHNR and CDR2 is FQNEAQ (reference sequence). This CDR3 comprises 15 residues. This chain uses TRBV7-9 with TRBJ2-5; no clear D. This clonotype was obtained from an adult with an advanced solid tumor such as melanoma, head and neck, liver or kidney cancer. The starting material was CD4+ or CD8+ T cells sorted from blood, obtained in a trial of the OX40 agonist ivuxolimab. The CDR3 coding sequence is TGTGCCAGCAGCTTAGCATTGACGGGCCAAGAGACCCAGTACTTC. Protein: CASSLALTGQETQYF.